This TCR beta chain was identified during a study of PD-1 and CTLA-4 blockade in melanoma (dated by TCRdb to the early 2020s). For the wider study: In patients with melanoma, the study measured the effects of PD-1 blockade versus CTLA-4 blockade on the melanoma-reactive CD8 T cell response.

The germline V gene encodes CDR1 MNHEY and CDR2 SMNVEV (reference sequence). The CDR3 sequence holds 15 residues, the cysteine and phenylalanine included. The sequence is cut down to CDR3 DNA, 45 bases in frame from base 1. Trimming accounts for 2 bases at V and 2 bases at J, while the number of junction bases matched to no gene is 4. Comment on this clone: Its antigen is not yet known. No much larger clone exists at a distance of one base, and base qualities are not known.

Library prep was done by the immunoSEQ multiplex PCR assay. TCRdb took over this immuneACCESS table, retaining in-frame rearrangements with V and J assigned. Such tables are incomplete; in checked studies, under half of the missing clones stem from an unresolved V gene, and the remainder is unexplained. The sample contains roughly 21,000 clones, roughly 88% of them found a single time. The ten largest clones add up to 6% to 8.5% of the sample. The V and J segments used are TRBV27 and TRBJ2-3; TRBD2 lines up with 7 middle nucleotides. Material: CD8+ T cells from peripheral blood, obtained before anti-PD-1 treatment. The TCR sequence derives from a human donor with melanoma. The nucleotides read TGTGCCAGCAGTTTACAAGCGGGGATCACAGATACGCAGTATTTT. Translated, it gives CASSLQAGITDTQYF.